This TCR beta chain was observed in a study of OX40 agonist ivuxolimab in advanced cancers. As for the study more broadly: Ivuxolimab was an agonistic, fully human IgG2 monoclonal antibody directed against OX40 (CD134), a costimulatory receptor. Intravenous ivuxolimab was administered to patients every 2 weeks at six dose levels: 0.01, 0.1, 0.3, 1.5, 3 and 10 mg/kg. Of the roughly 54 patients in dose escalation, 19 had hepatocellular carcinoma, some 15 had melanoma, 9 had renal cell carcinoma and 9 had head and neck cancer. In the dose-escalation cohort, 82.7% of patients were male, and the mean age was roughly 60 years, with a range of roughly 20 to 79. Patients were allowed to have had prior anti-PD-1, anti-PD-L1 or anti-CTLA-4 therapy, and around 40% of the dose-escalation patients had previously received checkpoint inhibitors. Partial responses occurred in three dose-escalation patients, of whom one had hepatocellular carcinoma and two had cutaneous melanoma. The point of sequencing TCRbeta in the periphery was to test whether ivuxolimab changed TCR sequence diversity and drove clonal T-cell expansion. The monotherapy dose-escalation portion (N of about 49 patients) of the phase I ivuxolimab trial is reported in the paper.

Summary of the overall study and its limitations: Which antigens the clonally expanded peripheral T cells were specific for was not determined. Clonal expansion of both CD4+ and CD8+ blood T cells was observed from baseline to week 6 at doses 0.1 to 3.0 mg/kg. In the 0.1-3.0 mg/kg groups, partial responders had among the lowest normalized peripheral clonal expansion, particularly in CD8+ T cells. After ivuxolimab, more expanded clones were found on average in CD8+ T cells than in CD4+ T cells. Low levels of normalized T-cell clonal expansion were also seen in some patients who did not respond.

Including the terminal cysteine and phenylalanine, the CDR3 comprises 17 residues. The CDR3 DNA has 51 bases and is translated from base 1. CDR1 and CDR2 (GTSNPN, SVGIG) derive from the germline V gene (reference sequence). From V the trimming removes 2 bases and from J it removes 6 bases, while the gene matches leave 13 bases of the junction unaccounted for. A note on this clone: There is no known antigen for this receptor. Base-call qualities are not available, and no considerably larger clone is one nucleotide away.

Patients with a history of autoimmune disease or receiving systemic immunosuppression were excluded from the trial. Peripheral blood for TCR sequencing was collected from all dose cohorts at baseline, on cycle 4 day 1, and on cycle 7 day 1. The samples were taken from a phase I, first-in-human, multicenter, open-label dose-escalation trial of ivuxolimab. Adults with locally advanced or metastatic head and neck squamous cell, hepatocellular, melanoma or renal cell carcinoma were enrolled in the trial. CD4+ and CD8+ T cells were sorted separately from peripheral blood before TCR sequencing. Genomic DNA was isolated from the sorted cells so that the TCRbeta CDR3 region could be sequenced. The immunoSEQ Assay was used for sequencing of TCRbeta CDR3 regions. The table was pulled from immuneACCESS by TCRdb, which kept in-frame rearrangements only. Such tables lose some clones; where checked, under half of the loss comes from unresolved V genes, and the rest has no known cause. The sample contains approximately 77,000 clones, roughly 89% of them found a single time. Of the sample, 1.5% to 2% is held by the ten largest clones.

The chain is encoded by TRBV30 joined to TRBJ1-4, with 9 bases matching TRBD1. The receptor's source is an adult with an advanced solid tumor such as melanoma, head and neck, liver or kidney cancer. Sample: CD4+ or CD8+ T cells sorted from blood, taken in a trial of the OX40 agonist ivuxolimab. CDR3 sequence: CAWSSRPGTGRYEKLFF. The DNA sequence is given as TGTGCCTGGAGTTCAAGACCCGGGACAGGGCGGTATGAAAAACTGTTTTTT.